This TCR beta chain was sequenced during a study of CD8+ T cells in alopecia areata. Germline V CDR1 and CDR2: SGHAT, FQNNGV. Trimming stripped 5 bases from V and 4 bases from J, with 8 bases between. The CDR3 has 12 amino acids. RNA extraction was followed by reverse transcription into cDNA, which acted as the sequencing template. Clones were read by immunoSEQ multiplex PCR, and TCRdb kept only the in-frame ones, dropping some. Of around 190,000 clones in the sample, approximately 60% were seen once. Sequencing was done on a sample of CD8+ T cells sorted from blood. The chain links TRBV11-2 to TRBJ2-5; possible D gene TRBD2, 5 bases. The receptor was isolated from a human donor in good health. For the CDR3, the DNA is TGTGCCAGCAGCCCCAGCGGAGAGACCCAGTACTTC. It is translated as CASSPSGETQYF.